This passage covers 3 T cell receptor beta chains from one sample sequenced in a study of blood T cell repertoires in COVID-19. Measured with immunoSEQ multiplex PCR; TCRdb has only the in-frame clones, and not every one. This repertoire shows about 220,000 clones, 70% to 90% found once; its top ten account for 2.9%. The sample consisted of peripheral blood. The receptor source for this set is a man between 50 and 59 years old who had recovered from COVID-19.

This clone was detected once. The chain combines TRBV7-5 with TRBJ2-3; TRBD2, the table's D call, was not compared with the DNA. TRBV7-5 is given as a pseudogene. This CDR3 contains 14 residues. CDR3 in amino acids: CARSLNPAGDTQYF. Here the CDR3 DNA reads TGTGCCAGAAGCTTAAATCCGGCGGGAGATACGCAGTATTTT.

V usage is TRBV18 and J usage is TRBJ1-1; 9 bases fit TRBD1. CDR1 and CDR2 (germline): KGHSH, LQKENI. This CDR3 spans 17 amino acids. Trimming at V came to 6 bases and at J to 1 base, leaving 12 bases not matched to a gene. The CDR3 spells CASSHAGTGIKNTEAFF. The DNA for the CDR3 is TGTGCCAGCTCGCACGCCGGGACAGGGATTAAGAACACTGAAGCTTTCTTT.

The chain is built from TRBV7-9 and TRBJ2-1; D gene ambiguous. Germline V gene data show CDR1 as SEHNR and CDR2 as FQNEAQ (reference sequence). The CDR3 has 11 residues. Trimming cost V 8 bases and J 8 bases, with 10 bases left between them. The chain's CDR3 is CASLINYEQFF. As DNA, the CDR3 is TGTGCCAGCCTCATTAACTATGAGCAGTTCTTC.